These 32 T cell receptor beta chains were all obtained from the same sample, sequenced in a study of CXCR3-negative and CXCR3-positive naive CD8 T cells. Carrying UMI labels, the TRB cDNA libraries were prepared through 5' RACE. For each CDR3 protein, TCRdb gives one entry from its re-call of the 5' RACE reads, without DNA. This sample contains approximately 100,000 distinct CDR3 sequences. Source material: naive CXCR3- CD8+ T cells from blood. Subset: CD45RO-CCR7+CD27+CD95- naive CD8+ T cells lacking CXCR3 (TNR3-). Source of these receptors: a human donor in good health. Some clones in this sample may be carry-over from other donors' samples.

The chain carries TRBV7-6 and TRBJ1-1; checking the TCRdb D call of TRBD1 is not possible without DNA. The CDR3 is made up of 19 amino acids. Germline V gene sequence: CDR1 SGHVS, CDR2 FNYEAQ. The CDR3 sequence is CASSFEVGAQGTSDTEAFF.

The rearrangement links TRBV29-1 to TRBJ2-1. The CDR3 has 15 residues. Germline CDR1 reads SQVTM; CDR2 reads ANQGSEA. This CDR3 is CSVEDQGNSYNEQFF.

The chain employs TRBV7-3 and TRBJ1-1. The CDR3 loop spans 14 amino acids. The germline CDR1 and CDR2 sequences are SGHTA and FQGTGA. The CDR3 sequence: CASSPDLGNTEAFF.

The chain recombines TRBV10-3 with TRBJ2-5; TCRdb gives TRBD1 as the D gene, but with no DNA this cannot be confirmed. This CDR3 spans 15 amino acids. Germline lookup yields CDR1 ENHRY and CDR2 SYGVKD. CDR3 region: CAISSGTMTQETQYF.

The V gene is TRBV11-2, the J gene TRBJ2-2. Germline V gene lookup returns CDR1 SGHAT and CDR2 FQNNGV. CDR3 size: 14 residues. The CDR3: CASSLTKNTGELFF.

Here the CDR3 reads CSVDSDRVFADTQYF. The chain recombines TRBV29-1 with TRBJ2-3; TCRdb's D call of TRBD1 is untestable without DNA. Germline CDR1 reads SQVTM; CDR2 reads ANQGSEA. The CDR3 has 15 residues.

V is TRBV20-1 and J is TRBJ1-1. The CDR3 is made up of 12 amino acids. Germline CDR1 DFQATT, CDR2 SNEGSKA (reference sequence). This CDR3 reads CSAGRRRTEAFF.

The chain employs TRBV28 and TRBJ2-3; TCRdb's D call of TRBD2 is untestable without DNA. This CDR3 is built from 15 residues. From germline, CDR1 is MDHEN and CDR2 SYDVKM. The CDR3 reads CASSLVAGGMDTQYF. The complete variable domain, with remaining parts taken from reference TRBV28 and TRBJ2-3, reads DVKVTQSSRYLVKRTGEKVFLECVQDMDHENMFWYRQDPGLGLRLIYFSYDVKMKEKGDIPEGYSVSREKKERFSLILESASTNQTSMYLCASSLVAGGMDTQYFGPGTRLTVL.

The J gene is TRBJ2-1, the V gene TRBV6-5; TCRdb calls TRBD2, which cannot be checked without DNA. The CDR3 extends over 15 amino acids. Germline V gene lookup returns CDR1 MNHEY and CDR2 SVGAGI. The chain's CDR3 is CASSHWPSGSNEQFF.

The V call is TRBV7-9, the J call TRBJ2-1; TCRdb returns TRBD2, unconfirmable since there is no DNA. CDR3 length: 16 residues. Germline V gene lookup returns CDR1 SEHNR and CDR2 FQNEAQ (reference sequence). The CDR3 region is CASSLDGAPSYNEQFF.

This chain joins TRBV29-1 and TRBJ2-2. Germline loops: CDR1 SQVTM, CDR2 ANQGSEA. This CDR3 has 12 amino acids. The CDR3 loop reads CSVAYDTGELFF.

The chain couples TRBV20-1 to TRBJ2-7. There are 11 residues in the CDR3. CDR1 is DFQATT, CDR2 SNEGSKA, per germline (reference sequence). CDR3 in amino acids: CSEPTRNEQYF.

The CDR3 spells CASRLSGGSYEQYF. The chain employs TRBV25-1 and TRBJ2-7. CDR1 is MGHDK and CDR2 is SYGVNS in the germline V gene. The CDR3 is made up of 14 amino acids.

V is TRBV5-1 and J is TRBJ1-5. The CDR3 is 15 amino acids. Germline loops: CDR1 SGHRS, CDR2 YFSETQ. CDR3 region: CASRPGYYSNQPQHF.

The chain links TRBV6-5 to TRBJ1-5. CDR1 is MNHEY, CDR2 SVGAGI, per germline. The CDR3 totals 16 residues. The CDR3 here is CATHPNPDPINQPQHF.

V gene TRBV29-1 combines with J gene TRBJ2-7. Germline values: CDR1 SQVTM, CDR2 ANQGSEA. This CDR3 is built from 13 residues. This CDR3 is CSVELVNLHEQYF.

This chain connects TRBV29-1 to TRBJ2-7. The V gene's germline CDR1 is SQVTM and CDR2 ANQGSEA. CDR3 length: 12 residues. The CDR3 sequence: CSALQSPNEQYF.

This rearrangement joins TRBV5-6 to TRBJ2-2; TCRdb's D gene call, TRBD1, goes unchecked for lack of DNA. The CDR3 has 14 amino acids. The germline gives CDR1 SGHDT, CDR2 YYEEEE. The CDR3 here is CASSPGANTGELFF.

The rearrangement uses TRBV5-1 and TRBJ1-1. Germline V lookup: CDR1 SGHRS, CDR2 YFSETQ. There are 13 residues in the CDR3. CDR3 residues: CASSLARTTEAFF.

This CDR3 is CASSLVAGVRYNEQFF. The V call is TRBV28, the J call TRBJ2-1; no DNA is available, so the TRBD2 call from TCRdb remains unchecked. Germline V gene data show CDR1 as MDHEN and CDR2 as SYDVKM. The CDR3 is 16 amino acids.

The CDR3 reads CSAPDRILHNEQFF. This chain uses TRBV29-1 with TRBJ2-1; TCRdb picks TRBD1, but there is no DNA to check that call. CDR1 is SQVTM and CDR2 is ANQGSEA in the germline V gene. The CDR3 loop spans 14 amino acids.

The chain employs TRBV10-3 and TRBJ1-1. Germline loops: CDR1 ENHRY, CDR2 SYGVKD. There are 15 residues in the CDR3. CDR3 in amino acids: CAISESVGMNTEAFF.

This rearrangement joins TRBV20-1 to TRBJ2-7. Germline V gene data show CDR1 as DFQATT and CDR2 as SNEGSKA (reference sequence). This CDR3 region has 13 residues. Here the CDR3 reads CSARAHSSYEQYF.

The chain couples TRBV12-3 or TRBV12-4 to TRBJ2-1; TCRdb gives TRBD2 as the D gene, but with no DNA this cannot be confirmed. The CDR3 length is 16 residues. CDR3 region: CASRQWTSGAYNEQFF.

The rearrangement links TRBV7-9 to TRBJ2-1; TCRdb selects TRBD1, and the lack of DNA leaves this call unchecked. The CDR3 totals 18 residues. The germline V gene encodes CDR1 SEHNR and CDR2 FQNEAQ (reference sequence). The CDR3 reads CASNPPGGRQGGYNEQFF.

V is TRBV29-1 and J is TRBJ2-7. There are 15 residues in the CDR3. Germline CDR1 SQVTM, CDR2 ANQGSEA. The CDR3 sequence: CSATTEDRISYEQYF.

The gene calls are TRBV20-1 and TRBJ2-7; the TRBD1 assignment by TCRdb is unverifiable without DNA. CDR3 length: 15 residues. Germline CDR1 DFQATT, CDR2 SNEGSKA (reference sequence). CDR3 sequence reads: CSARGTTGVSYEQYF.

This chain uses TRBV29-1 with TRBJ2-5; TCRdb proposes TRBD1, but this gene call is untestable without DNA. Germline CDR1 is SQVTM and CDR2 is ANQGSEA. The CDR3 covers 11 residues. This chain's CDR3 is CSVGTEETQYF. Full variable domain (outside the CDR3, taken from reference TRBV29-1 and TRBJ2-5): SAVISQKPSRDICQRGTSLTIQCQVDSQVTMMFWYRQQPGQSLTLIATANQGSEATYESGFVIDKFPISRPNLTFSTLTVSNMSPEDSSIYLCSVGTEETQYFGPGTRLLVL.

The chain is built from TRBV10-2 and TRBJ2-7; without DNA, the TCRdb call of TRBD1 cannot be checked. Germline loops: CDR1 WSHSY, CDR2 SAAADI. This CDR3 has 15 amino acids. CDR3 protein: CASSAAGQTTYEQYF.

The V gene is TRBV28, the J gene TRBJ1-1; no DNA is available, so the TRBD1 call from TCRdb remains unchecked. The CDR3 contains 16 residues. Per germline, CDR1 MDHEN and CDR2 SYDVKM. This CDR3 reads CASTPPGGMRYTEAFF.

The gene calls are TRBV11-2 and TRBJ1-1; TCRdb outputs TRBD1, but without DNA this stays unchecked. Germline CDR1 reads SGHAT; CDR2 reads FQNNGV. The CDR3 sequence is 12 residues long. The CDR3 reads CASSSGAAEAFF.

The rearrangement joins TRBV2 to TRBJ2-7. This CDR3 region has 12 residues. The germline gives CDR1 SNHLY, CDR2 FYNNEI. CDR3 loop: CASSDKLYEQYF.